This T cell receptor (beta chain) came from a study of blood T cells in healthy people across ages. With a J-beta primer mix and a sample-barcoded 5' primer, a second PCR ran roughly 6 to 12 cycles. CDR3-containing paired-end reads numbered at least 2.5 million in each sample. TCRdb called the 5' RACE reads again in MiXCR, with one record for every CDR3 protein. In the table there are 650,000 to 800,000 distinct CDR3 sequences, 44% of which are singletons. Every participating donor contributed about 10 milliliters of peripheral blood through a draw. The table lists this clonotype with a few counts. A read error may explain this, as a much larger clone is one base away. CDR1 is SGDLS and CDR2 is YYNGEE in the germline V gene. The CDR3 runs 13 residues. V was cut by 2 bases and J by 2 bases, with 7 bases left in between.

Material: blood. The sequence was obtained from a man in his sixties in good health. The chain uses TRBV9 and TRBJ2-5, with D unclear. The DNA for the CDR3 is TGTGCCAGCAGCGTGGACGGACAAGAGACCCAGTACTTC. Its protein is CASSVDGQETQYF.